This T cell receptor (beta chain) came from a study of T cell responses to AZD1222 COVID-19 vaccine. General study results and limits: None of the repertoires were sampled until the peak T cell response had passed.

A remark on this clone: Its target is unknown.

Profiling relied on immunoSEQ multiplex PCR, and the TCRdb table lists in-frame clones only, not all of them. The data show roughly 100,000 clones, about 93% seen once. CDR1 is WNHNN and CDR2 is SYGVQD in the germline V gene (reference sequence). Trimming left V 0 bases short and J 5 bases short, with 2 bases between. The CDR3 loop spans 12 amino acids. This TCR was recovered from an adult in good health. The rearrangement links TRBV10-1 to TRBJ2-1; D is undetermined. The sequencing used peripheral blood, collected on day 0 of AZD1222 vaccination. CDR3 in amino acids: CASSESDNEQFF. The CDR3 DNA reads as TGCGCCAGCAGTGAGTCAGACAATGAGCAGTTCTTC.